The text below deals with one T cell receptor beta chain. This sample also contains other DNA sequences that code for the same CDR3. This sample is drawn from a study of shared clonotypes between healthy human individuals. The assay was immunoSEQ multiplex PCR, and TCRdb's table has in-frame clones only and misses some. The repertoire holds under 2,500,000 clones, approximately 96% seen once, with less than 0.15% in the top ten. Unmatched junction bases numbered 1, after V lost 6 bases and J lost 0 bases. From germline, CDR1 is MNHEY and CDR2 SVGAGI. The CDR3 runs to 15 residues. V gene TRBV6-5 combines with J gene TRBJ2-3; 12 bases line up with TRBD2. This TCR came from a man between 18 and 35 years old in good health. The specimen sequenced was naive CD4+ T cells sorted from blood. This sample's subset: CD45RA+ positively selected. Here the CDR3 reads CASSLAGGSTDTQYF. Here the CDR3 DNA reads TGTGCCAGCAGCCTAGCGGGGGGGAGCACAGATACGCAGTATTTT.